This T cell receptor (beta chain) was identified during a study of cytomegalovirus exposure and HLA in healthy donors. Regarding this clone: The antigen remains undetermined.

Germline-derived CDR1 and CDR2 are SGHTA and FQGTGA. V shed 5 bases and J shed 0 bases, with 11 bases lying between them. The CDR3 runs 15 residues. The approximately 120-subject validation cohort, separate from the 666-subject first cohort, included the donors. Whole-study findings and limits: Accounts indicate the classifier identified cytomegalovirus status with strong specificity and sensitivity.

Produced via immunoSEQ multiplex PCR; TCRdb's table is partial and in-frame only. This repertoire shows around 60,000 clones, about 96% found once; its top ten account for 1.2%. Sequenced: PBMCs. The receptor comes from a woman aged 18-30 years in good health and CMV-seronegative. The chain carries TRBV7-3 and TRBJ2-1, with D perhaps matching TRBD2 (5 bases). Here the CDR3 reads CASSPDWYSYNEQFF. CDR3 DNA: TGTGCCAGCAGCCCGGACTGGTACTCCTACAATGAGCAGTTCTTC. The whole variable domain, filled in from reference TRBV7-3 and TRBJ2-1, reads GAGVSQTPSNKVTEKGKYVELRCDPISGHTALYWYRQSLGQGPEFLIYFQGTGAADDSGLPNDRFFAVRPEGSVSTLKIQRTERGDSAVYLCASSPDWYSYNEQFFGPGTRLTVL.